The source of this T cell receptor (beta chain) is a study of multiple sclerosis patients with progressive multifocal leukoencephalopathy. The CDR3 totals 16 residues. Germline lookup yields CDR1 SGHNT and CDR2 YYREEE (reference sequence). With V trimmed by 4 bases and J by 0 bases, 5 bases remained unmatched. The time point: more than five months of natalizumab therapy. At 6 months of natalizumab came T1, and at 12 months came T2. The table came from immunoSEQ multiplex PCR; TCRdb's copy has only in-frame clones and leaves some out. The data contain 29,000 or so clones, 89% of them singletons. Regarding the study as a whole: It is unclear whether the findings reflect JC virus infection or general immunocompromise. Before and during natalizumab, the clones expanded at PML already existed.

The sample holds one count of this clone. Its specificity is not known. The clonotype originates from a human donor with multiple sclerosis. The V and J genes are TRBV5-4 and TRBJ2-2; TRBD1 aligns across 8 bases. The sequenced sample was PBMCs, obtained from a patient treated with natalizumab. CDR3 coding DNA: TGTGCCAGCAGCCCCCAGGGGGCCTCGAACACCGGGGAGCTGTTTTTT. This sequence encodes CASSPQGASNTGELFF.